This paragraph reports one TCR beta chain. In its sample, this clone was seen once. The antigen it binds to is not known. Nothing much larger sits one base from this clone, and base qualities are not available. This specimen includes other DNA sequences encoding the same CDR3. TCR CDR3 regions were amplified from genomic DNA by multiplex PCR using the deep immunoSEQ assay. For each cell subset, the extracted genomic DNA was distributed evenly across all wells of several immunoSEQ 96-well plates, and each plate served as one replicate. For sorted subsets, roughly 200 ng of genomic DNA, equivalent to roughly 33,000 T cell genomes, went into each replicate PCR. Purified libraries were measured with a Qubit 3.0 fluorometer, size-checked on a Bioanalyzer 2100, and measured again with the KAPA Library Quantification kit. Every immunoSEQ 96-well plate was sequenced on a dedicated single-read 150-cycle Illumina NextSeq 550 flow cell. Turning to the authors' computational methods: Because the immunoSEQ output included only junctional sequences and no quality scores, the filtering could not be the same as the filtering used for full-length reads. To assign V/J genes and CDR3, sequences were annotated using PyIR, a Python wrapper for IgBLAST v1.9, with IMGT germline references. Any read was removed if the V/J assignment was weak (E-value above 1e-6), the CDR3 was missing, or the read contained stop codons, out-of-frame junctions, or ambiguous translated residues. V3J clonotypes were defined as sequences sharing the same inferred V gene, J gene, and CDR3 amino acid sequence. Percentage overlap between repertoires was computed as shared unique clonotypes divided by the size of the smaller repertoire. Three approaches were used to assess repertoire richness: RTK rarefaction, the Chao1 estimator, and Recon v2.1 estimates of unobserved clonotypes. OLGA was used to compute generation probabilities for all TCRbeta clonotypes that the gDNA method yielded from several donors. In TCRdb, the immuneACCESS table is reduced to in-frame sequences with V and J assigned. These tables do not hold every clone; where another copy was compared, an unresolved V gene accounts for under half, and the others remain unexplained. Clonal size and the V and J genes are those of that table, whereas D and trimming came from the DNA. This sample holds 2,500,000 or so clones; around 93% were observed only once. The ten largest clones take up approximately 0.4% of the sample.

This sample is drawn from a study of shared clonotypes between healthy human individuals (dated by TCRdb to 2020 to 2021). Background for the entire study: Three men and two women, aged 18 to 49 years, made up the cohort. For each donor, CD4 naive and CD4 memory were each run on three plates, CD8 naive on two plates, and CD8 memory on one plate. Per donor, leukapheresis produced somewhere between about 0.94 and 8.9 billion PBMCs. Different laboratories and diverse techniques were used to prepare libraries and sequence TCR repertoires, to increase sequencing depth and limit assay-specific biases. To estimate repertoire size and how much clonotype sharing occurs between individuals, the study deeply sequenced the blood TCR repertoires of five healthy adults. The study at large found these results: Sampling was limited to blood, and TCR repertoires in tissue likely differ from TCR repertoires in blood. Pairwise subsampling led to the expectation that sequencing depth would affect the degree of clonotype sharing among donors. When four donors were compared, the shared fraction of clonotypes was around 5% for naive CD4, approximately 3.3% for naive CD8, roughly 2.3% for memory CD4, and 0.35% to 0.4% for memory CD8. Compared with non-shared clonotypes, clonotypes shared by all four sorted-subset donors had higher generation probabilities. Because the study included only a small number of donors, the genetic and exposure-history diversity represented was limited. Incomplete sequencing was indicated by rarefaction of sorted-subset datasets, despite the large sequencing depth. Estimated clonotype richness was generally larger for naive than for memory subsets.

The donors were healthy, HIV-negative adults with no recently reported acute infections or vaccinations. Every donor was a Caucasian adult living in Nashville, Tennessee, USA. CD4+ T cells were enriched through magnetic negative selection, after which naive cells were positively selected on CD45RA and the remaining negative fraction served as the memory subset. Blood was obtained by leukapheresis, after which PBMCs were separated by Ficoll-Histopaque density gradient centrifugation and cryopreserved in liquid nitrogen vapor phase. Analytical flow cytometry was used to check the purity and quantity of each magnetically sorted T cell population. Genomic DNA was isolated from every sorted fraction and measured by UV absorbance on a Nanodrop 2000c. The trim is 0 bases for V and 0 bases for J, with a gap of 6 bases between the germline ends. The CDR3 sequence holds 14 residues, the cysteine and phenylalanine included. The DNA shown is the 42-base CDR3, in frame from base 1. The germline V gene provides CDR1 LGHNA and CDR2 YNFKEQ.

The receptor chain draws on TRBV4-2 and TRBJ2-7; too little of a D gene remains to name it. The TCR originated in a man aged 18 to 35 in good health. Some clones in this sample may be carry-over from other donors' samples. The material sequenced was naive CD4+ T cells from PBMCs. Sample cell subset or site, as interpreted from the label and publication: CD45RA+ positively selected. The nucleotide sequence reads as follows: TGTGCCAGCAGCCAAGACAGGCACTCCTACGAGCAGTACTTC. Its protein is CASSQDRHSYEQYF.